This T cell receptor (beta chain) is from a study of T cell responses to AZD1222 COVID-19 vaccine. The CDR3 runs to 17 residues. CDR1 and CDR2 from the germline V gene are MNHEY and SMNVEV (reference sequence). J lost 0 bases, V lost 6 bases, and 8 bases had no gene match. Assay: immunoSEQ multiplex PCR; the TCRdb copy retains only in-frame clones and omits some. The top ten hold 6.5% to 8.5% of the sample, which has around 44,000 clones, approximately 86% seen once. The sample was peripheral blood, taken 28 days after the second AZD1222 dose. This chain joins TRBV27 and TRBJ2-3; 11 bases match TRBD2. This TCR derives from an adult who received the AZD1222 COVID-19 vaccine. The CDR3 reads CASRRTSGGLSTDTQYF. The CDR3 DNA is TGTGCCAGCAGACGTACTAGCGGGGGACTAAGCACAGATACGCAGTATTTT.